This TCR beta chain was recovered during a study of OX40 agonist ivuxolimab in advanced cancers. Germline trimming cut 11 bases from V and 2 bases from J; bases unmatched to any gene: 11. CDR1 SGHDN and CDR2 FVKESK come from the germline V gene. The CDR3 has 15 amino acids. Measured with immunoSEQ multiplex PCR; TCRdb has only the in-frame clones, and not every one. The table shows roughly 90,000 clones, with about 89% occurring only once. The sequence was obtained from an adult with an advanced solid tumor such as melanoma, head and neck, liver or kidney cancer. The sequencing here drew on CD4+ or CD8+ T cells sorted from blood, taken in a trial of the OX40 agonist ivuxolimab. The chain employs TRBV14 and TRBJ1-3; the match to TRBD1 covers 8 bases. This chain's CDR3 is CAQLMTGVAGNTIYF. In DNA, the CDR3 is TGTGCCCAACTCATGACAGGGGTCGCTGGAAACACCATATATTTT.